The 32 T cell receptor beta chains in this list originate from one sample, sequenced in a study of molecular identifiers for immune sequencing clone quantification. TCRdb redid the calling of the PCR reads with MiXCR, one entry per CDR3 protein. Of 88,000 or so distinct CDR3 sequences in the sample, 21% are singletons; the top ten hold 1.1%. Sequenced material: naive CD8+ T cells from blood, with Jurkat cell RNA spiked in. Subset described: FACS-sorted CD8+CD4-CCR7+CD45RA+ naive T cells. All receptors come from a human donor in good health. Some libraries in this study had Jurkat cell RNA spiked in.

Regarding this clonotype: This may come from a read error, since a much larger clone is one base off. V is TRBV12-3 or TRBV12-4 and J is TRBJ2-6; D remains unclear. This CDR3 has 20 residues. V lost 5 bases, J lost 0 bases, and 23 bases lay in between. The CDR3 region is CASSLRNAPGFSSGANVLTF. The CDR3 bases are TGTGCCAGCAGTCTCCGTAACGCCCCAGGTTTTAGCTCTGGGGCCAACGTCCTGACTTTC.

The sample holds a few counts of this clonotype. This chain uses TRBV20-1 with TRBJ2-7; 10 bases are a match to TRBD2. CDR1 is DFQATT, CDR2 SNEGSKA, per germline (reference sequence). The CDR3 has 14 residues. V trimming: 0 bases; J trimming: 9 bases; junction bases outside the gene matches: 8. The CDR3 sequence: CSARDQKRGGRQYF. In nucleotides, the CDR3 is TGCAGTGCTAGAGATCAGAAGCGGGGGGGCAGGCAGTACTTC.

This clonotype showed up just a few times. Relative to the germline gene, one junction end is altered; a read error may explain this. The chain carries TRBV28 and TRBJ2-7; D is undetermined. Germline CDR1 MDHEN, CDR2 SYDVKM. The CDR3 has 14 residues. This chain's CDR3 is CASRPWAGTYERYF. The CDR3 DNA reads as TGTGCCAGCAGGCCCTGGGCAGGTACCTACGAGCGGTACTTC.

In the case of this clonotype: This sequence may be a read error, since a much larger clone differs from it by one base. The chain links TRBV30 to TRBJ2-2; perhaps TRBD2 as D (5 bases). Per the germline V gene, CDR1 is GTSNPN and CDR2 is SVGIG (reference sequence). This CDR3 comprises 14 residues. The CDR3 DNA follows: TGTGCCGGGAGTACGGTGACGAACACCGGGGAGCTGTTTTTT. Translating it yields CAGSTVTNTGELFF. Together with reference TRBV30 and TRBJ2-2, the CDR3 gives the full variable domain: SQTIHQWPATLVQPVGSPLSLECTVEGTSNPNLYWYRQAAGRGLQLLFYSVGIGQISSEVPQNLSASRPQDRQFILSSKKLLLSDSGFYLCAGSTVTNTGELFFGEGSRLTVL.

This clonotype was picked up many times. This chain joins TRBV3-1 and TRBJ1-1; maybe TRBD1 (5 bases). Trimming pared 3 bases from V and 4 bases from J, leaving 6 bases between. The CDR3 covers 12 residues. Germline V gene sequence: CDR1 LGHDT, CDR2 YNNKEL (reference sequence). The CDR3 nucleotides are TGTGCCAGCAGCCACGGGGGCACTGAAGCTTTCTTT. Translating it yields CASSHGGTEAFF.

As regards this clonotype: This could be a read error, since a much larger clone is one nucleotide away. This chain's CDR3 is CASKPARGEVSDTLYF. The DNA for the CDR3 is TGTGCTAGCAAACCGGCCAGGGGCGAGGTTTCAGATACGCTGTATTTT. The gene calls are TRBV12-5 and TRBJ2-3; the D gene is possibly TRBD1 (6 bases). CDR3 length: 16 residues. Germline V gene lookup returns CDR1 LGHNT and CDR2 FRNRAP.

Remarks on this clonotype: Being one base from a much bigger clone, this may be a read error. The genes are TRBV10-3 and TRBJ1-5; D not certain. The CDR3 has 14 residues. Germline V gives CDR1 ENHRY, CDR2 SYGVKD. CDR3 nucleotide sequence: TGTGCCGTCAGTGAGTCGCTAGGCAATCAGCCCCAGCATTTT. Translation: CAVSESLGNQPQHF.

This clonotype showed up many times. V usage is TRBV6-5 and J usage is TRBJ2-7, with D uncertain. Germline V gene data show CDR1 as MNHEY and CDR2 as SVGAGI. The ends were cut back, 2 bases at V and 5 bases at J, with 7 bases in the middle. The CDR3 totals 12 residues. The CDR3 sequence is CASSYGQDEQYF. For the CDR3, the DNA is TGTGCCAGCAGTTACGGGCAGGACGAGCAGTACTTC.

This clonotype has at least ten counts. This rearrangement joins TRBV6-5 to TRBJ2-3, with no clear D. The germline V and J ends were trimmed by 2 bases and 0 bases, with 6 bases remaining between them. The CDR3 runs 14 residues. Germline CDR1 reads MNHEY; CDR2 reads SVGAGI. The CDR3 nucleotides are TGTGCCAGCAGTTACGCCCCTAGCACAGATACGCAGTATTTT. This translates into CASSYAPSTDTQYF.

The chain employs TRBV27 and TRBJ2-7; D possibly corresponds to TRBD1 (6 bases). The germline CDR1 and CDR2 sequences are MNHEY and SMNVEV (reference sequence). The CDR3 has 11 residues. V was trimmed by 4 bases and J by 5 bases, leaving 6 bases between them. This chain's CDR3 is CASSWGHEQYF. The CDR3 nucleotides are TGTGCCAGCAGTTGGGGGCACGAGCAGTACTTC.

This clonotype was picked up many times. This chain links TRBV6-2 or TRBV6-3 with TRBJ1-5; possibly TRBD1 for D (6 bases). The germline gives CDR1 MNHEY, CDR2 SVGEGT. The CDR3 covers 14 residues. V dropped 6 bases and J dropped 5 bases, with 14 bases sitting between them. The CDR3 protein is CASSVTGPHQPQHF. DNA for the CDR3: TGTGCCAGCAGCGTGACAGGCCCTCATCAGCCCCAGCATTTT.

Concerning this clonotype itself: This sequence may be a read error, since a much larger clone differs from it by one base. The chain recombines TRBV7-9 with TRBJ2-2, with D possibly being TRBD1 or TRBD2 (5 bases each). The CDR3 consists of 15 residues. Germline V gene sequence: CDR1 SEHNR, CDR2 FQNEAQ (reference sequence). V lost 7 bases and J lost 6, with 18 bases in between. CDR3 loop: CASKAPGPYPGELFF. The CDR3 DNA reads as TGTGCCAGCAAGGCCCCGGGACCTTATCCCGGGGAGCTGTTTTTT.

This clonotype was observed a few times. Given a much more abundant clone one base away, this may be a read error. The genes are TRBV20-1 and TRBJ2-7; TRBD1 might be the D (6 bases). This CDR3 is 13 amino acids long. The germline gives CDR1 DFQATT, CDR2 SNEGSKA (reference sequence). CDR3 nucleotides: TGCAGTGCTAGTTGGGACACCGACTACGAGCAGCACTTC. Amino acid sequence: CSASWDTDYEQHF.

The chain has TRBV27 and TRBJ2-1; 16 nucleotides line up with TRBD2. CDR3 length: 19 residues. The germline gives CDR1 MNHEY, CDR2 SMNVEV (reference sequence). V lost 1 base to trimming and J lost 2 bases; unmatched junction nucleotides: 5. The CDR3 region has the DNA TGTGCCAGCAGTTTATACGGGACTAGCGGGGGGGCAACCTACAATGAGCAGTTCTTC. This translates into CASSLYGTSGGATYNEQFF.

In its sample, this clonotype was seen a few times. CDR3 sequence reads: CASSQLRLPQETQYF. Written as DNA, the CDR3 is TGTGCCAGCAGCCAACTTAGGCTGCCCCAAGAGACCCAGTACTTC. The chain carries TRBV14 and TRBJ2-5; D uncertain. V was cut by 2 bases and J by 1 base, with 11 bases left in between. The CDR3 sequence is 15 residues long. Looked up from germline, CDR1 is SGHDN and CDR2 is FVKESK.

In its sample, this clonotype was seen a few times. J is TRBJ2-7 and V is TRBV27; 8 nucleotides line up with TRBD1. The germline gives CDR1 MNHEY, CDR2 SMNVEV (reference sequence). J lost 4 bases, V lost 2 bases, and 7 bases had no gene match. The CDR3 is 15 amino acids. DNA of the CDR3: TGTGCCAGCAGTTTAAGTTGGGACAGGACTTACGAGCAGTACTTC. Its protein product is CASSLSWDRTYEQYF.

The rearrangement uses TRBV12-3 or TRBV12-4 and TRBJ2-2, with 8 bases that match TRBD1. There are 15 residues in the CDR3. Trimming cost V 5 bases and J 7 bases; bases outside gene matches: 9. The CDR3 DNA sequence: TGTGCCAGCAGTGCCCGCCAGGGGGCCGGCGGGGAGCTGTTTTTT. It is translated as CASSARQGAGGELFF.

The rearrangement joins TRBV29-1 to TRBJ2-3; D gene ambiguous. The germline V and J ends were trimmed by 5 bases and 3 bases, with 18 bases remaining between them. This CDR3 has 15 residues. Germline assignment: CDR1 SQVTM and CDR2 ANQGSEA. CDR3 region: CSVPQPEKKTDTQYF. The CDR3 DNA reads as TGCAGCGTTCCGCAGCCAGAGAAAAAAACAGATACGCAGTATTTT.

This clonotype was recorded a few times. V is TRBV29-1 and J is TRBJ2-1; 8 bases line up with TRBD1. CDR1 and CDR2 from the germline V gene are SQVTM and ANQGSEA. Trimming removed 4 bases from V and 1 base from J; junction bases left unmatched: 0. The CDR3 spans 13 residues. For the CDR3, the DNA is TGCAGCGTTGGACAGGGGTCCTACAATGAGCAGTTCTTC. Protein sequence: CSVGQGSYNEQFF.

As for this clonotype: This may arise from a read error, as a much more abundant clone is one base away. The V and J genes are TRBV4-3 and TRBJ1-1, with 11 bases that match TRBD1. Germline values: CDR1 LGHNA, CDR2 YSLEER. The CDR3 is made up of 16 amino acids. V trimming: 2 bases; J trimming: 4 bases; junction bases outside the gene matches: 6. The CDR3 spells CASSQLGTGGSTEAFF. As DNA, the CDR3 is TGCGCCAGCAGCCAATTGGGGACAGGGGGGTCCACTGAAGCTTTCTTT.

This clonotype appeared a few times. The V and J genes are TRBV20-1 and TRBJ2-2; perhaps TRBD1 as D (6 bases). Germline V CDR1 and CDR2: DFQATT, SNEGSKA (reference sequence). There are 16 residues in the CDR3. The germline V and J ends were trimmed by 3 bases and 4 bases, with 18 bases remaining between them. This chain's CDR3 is CSASSMAGASTGELFF. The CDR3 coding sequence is TGCAGTGCTAGCAGCATGGCAGGGGCGAGCACCGGGGAGCTGTTTTTT.

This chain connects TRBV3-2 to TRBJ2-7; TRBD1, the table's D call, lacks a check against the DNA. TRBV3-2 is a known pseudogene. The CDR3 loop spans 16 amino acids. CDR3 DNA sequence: TGTGCCAGCAGCCAACGTAGGGCGCCGAGCTCCTACGAGCAGTACTTC. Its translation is CASSQRRAPSSYEQYF.

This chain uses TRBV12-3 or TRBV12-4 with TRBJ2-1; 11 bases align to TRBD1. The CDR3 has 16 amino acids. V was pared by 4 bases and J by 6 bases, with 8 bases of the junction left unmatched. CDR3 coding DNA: TGTGCCAGCAGTTCAAGCGCCGGGACAGGGGGCAATGAGCAGTTCTTC. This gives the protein CASSSSAGTGGNEQFF.

The CDR3 bases are TGTGCCAGCAGTTTATTGGACAGTATTAATGAAAAACTGTTTTTT. Amino acids: CASSLLDSINEKLFF. J is TRBJ1-4 and V is TRBV28, with D perhaps matching TRBD1 (6 bases). Germline V gene sequence: CDR1 MDHEN, CDR2 SYDVKM. The germline V and J ends were trimmed by 1 base and 4 bases, with 10 bases remaining between them. The CDR3 sequence is 15 residues long.

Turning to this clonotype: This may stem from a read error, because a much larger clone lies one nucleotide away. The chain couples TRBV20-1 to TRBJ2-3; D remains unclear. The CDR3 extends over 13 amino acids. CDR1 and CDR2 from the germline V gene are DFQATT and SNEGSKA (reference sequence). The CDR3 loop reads CSATLPSTDTRYF. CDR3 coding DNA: TGCAGTGCTACGCTACCCAGCACAGATACGCGGTATTTT.

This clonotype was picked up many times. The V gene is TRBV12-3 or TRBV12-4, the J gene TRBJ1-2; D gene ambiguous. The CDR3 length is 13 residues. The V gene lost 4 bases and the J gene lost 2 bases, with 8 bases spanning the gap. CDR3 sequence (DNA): TGTGCCAGCAGTTCCTCCGGGAACTATGGCTACACCTTC. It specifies CASSSSGNYGYTF.

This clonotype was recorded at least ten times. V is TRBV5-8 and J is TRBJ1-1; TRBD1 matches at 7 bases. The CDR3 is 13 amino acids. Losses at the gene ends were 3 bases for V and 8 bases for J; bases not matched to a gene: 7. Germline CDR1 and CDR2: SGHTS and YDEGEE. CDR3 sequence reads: CASSWGGGAEAFF. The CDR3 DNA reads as TGTGCCAGCAGCTGGGGAGGGGGCGCGGAAGCTTTCTTT.

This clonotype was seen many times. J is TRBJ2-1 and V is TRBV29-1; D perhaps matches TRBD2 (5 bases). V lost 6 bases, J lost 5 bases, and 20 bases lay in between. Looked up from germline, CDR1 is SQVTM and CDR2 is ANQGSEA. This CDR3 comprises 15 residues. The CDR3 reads CSVAGGLAQNNEQFF. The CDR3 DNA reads TGCAGCGTAGCCGGAGGTCTAGCCCAGAACAATGAGCAGTTCTTC.

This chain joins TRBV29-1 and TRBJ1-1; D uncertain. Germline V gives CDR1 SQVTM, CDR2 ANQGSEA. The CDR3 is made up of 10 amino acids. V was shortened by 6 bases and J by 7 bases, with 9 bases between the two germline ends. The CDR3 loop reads CSVAEVEAFF. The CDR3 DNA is TGCAGCGTGGCGGAAGTTGAAGCTTTCTTT. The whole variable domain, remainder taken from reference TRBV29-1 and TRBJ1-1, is SAVISQKPSRDICQRGTSLTIQCQVDSQVTMMFWYRQQPGQSLTLIATANQGSEATYESGFVIDKFPISRPNLTFSTLTVSNMSPEDSSIYLCSVAEVEAFFGQGTRLTVV.

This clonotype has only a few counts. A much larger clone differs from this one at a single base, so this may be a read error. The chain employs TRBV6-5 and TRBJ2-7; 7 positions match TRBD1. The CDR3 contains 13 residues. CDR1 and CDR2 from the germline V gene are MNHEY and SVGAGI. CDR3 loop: CTSSPGTVYEQYF. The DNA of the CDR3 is TGTACCAGCAGCCCCGGGACAGTCTACGAGCAGTACTTC.

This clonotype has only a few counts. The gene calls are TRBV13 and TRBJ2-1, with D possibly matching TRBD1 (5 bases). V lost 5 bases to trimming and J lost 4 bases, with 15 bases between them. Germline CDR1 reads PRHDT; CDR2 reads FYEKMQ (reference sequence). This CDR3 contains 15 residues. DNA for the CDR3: TGTGCCAGCAGCCCCCCAGCCAGGGTTTACAATGAGCAGTTCTTC. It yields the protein CASSPPARVYNEQFF. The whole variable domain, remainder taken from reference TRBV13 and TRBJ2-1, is AAGVIQSPRHLIKEKRETATLKCYPIPRHDTVYWYQQGPGQDPQFLISFYEKMQSDKGSIPDRFSAQQFSDYHSELNMSSLELGDSALYFCASSPPARVYNEQFFGPGTRLTVL.

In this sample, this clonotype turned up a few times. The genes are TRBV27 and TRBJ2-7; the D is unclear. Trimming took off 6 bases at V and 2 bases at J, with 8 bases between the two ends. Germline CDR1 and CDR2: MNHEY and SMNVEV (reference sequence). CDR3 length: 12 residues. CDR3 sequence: CASRRPTYEQYF. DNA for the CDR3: TGTGCCAGCAGGAGACCGACCTACGAGCAGTACTTC.